This TCR beta chain is from a study of glioma-infiltrating T cells. This CDR3 has 14 amino acids. V lost 0 bases and J lost 8, with 10 bases in between. Germline CDR1 reads SGHVS; CDR2 reads FNYEAQ. Using RNA template, CDR3s of TCR alpha and beta were amplified with iRepertoire arm-PCR. Via MiXCR, TCRdb re-called the multiplex PCR reads, giving one row per CDR3 protein. Found here are around 190,000 distinct CDR3 sequences, more than 25% of them singletons; the top ten hold roughly 21%. The genes are TRBV7-6 and TRBJ1-4; no firm D call. The sequence derives from a human donor with low-grade glioma or glioblastoma, undergoing nonglioma brain surgery, or in good health (not recorded which). Sequencing input: glioma tissue, nonneoplastic brain tissue, or PBMCs (not recorded which). The CDR3 reads CASSLAGSREKLFF. The CDR3 DNA reads TGTGCCAGCAGCTTAGCGGGGTCCCGCGAAAAACTGTTTTTT.